Only a few counts were recorded for the clone carrying this T cell receptor beta chain. In the study's own analysis: Using reference gene primer amplification, nucleated cell counts were estimated. Using immunoSEQ multiplex PCR, the repertoire was profiled, and TCRdb retains in-frame clones only, with some absent. Clonal size and the V and J genes are those of that table, whereas D and trimming came from the DNA. This table holds some 260,000 clones, about 73% found once. These data belong to a study of blood T cell repertoires in COVID-19. V lost 1 base and J lost 6, with 16 bases in between. Germline assignment: CDR1 SGHDT and CDR2 YYEEEE. The CDR3 totals 16 residues.

The sequence was collected from an elderly woman with acute or convalescent COVID-19. Sequences were obtained from peripheral blood. The genes are TRBV5-6 and TRBJ2-2; D call uncertain. The CDR3 is CASSLRQAVQAGELFF. The DNA of the CDR3 is TGTGCCAGCAGCTTGCGGCAGGCAGTCCAAGCCGGGGAGCTGTTTTTT.